The clone carrying this T cell receptor (beta chain) has more than one count but fewer than ten. As yet, its antigen is unknown. These data come from a study of T cell repertoires in cytomegalovirus infection. Study summary: Public TCR beta signatures provided an indication of both CMV infection and a matching HLA type. Study observations and caveats: Public TCR beta family frequency separated CMV-and-HLA carriers, including in an independent cohort. The ex vivo response was dominated by HLA-C-restricted CMV-specific TCR beta clonotypes.

Via MiXCR, TCRdb re-called the reads, giving one row per CDR3 protein. The table includes approximately 190,000 distinct CDR3 sequences, 7.5% to 10% detected once. Germline V gene sequence: CDR1 WSHSY, CDR2 SAAADI. Losses at the gene ends were 3 bases for V and 3 bases for J; bases not matched to a gene: 11. The CDR3 length is 17 residues. The sequenced material came from PBMCs. This clonotype was sampled from a human donor in good health (CMV status not recorded). Some clones in this sample may be carry-over from other donors' samples. The chain recombines TRBV10-2 with TRBJ2-4; TRBD2 matches at 7 bases. CDR3 DNA: TGCGCCAGCAGTGAAGGGCTGGGAGGGGTCGACAAAAACATTCAGTACTTC. It translates to CASSEGLGGVDKNIQYF.